This TCR beta chain originates from a study of blood T cell repertoires in COVID-19. Study at large: Both acute and convalescent COVID-19 samples were obtained from the United States, Italy and Spain.

TCRdb keeps only in-frame clones here, not all; method: immunoSEQ multiplex PCR. The sample includes fewer than 300,000 clones, approximately 80% of them seen just once. The CDR3 is made up of 15 amino acids. J was trimmed by 1 base and V by 1 base; bases with no gene match: 3. CDR1 MNHEY and CDR2 SMNVEV come from the germline V gene (reference sequence). The sequenced sample consisted of peripheral blood. V gene TRBV27 combines with J gene TRBJ1-1; TRBD1 matches at 7 bases. This sequence originates from a human donor in a cohort sampled during active COVID-19. Here the CDR3 DNA reads TGTGCCAGCAGTTTATTTGGGACAGCGAACACTGAAGCTTTCTTT. It encodes CASSLFGTANTEAFF.